These T cell receptor beta chains were read from a single sample in a study of shared clonotypes between healthy human individuals. TCRdb keeps only in-frame clones here, not all; method: immunoSEQ multiplex PCR. The table records nearly 1,000,000 clones, 70% to 85% of them present only once. The specimen was memory CD4+ T cells sorted from blood. The receptors shown here come from a man between 18 and 35 years old in good health. Both conserved end residues are part of each CDR3.

V gene: TRBV5-1
CDR3 protein: CASSLNLQGATWGNEKLFF

V gene: TRBV11-2
CDR3 protein: CASRPDRGDNSPLHF

V gene: TRBV5-8
CDR3 protein: CASSLDGGDTDTQYF

V gene: TRBV5-1
CDR3 protein: CASSLIAGDRNEQFF

V gene: TRBV5-1
CDR3 protein: CASSYSLGIPHGYTF

V gene: TRBV7-8
CDR3 protein: CASSSIARGGEKLFF

V gene: TRBV27
CDR3 protein: CASSRIAGNSYNEQFF

V gene: TRBV21-1
CDR3 protein: CASSPRAVAYGYTF

V gene: TRBV4-3
CDR3 protein: CASSQTLGGEQYF

V gene: TRBV19
CDR3 protein: CASSSGFPEAFF

V gene: TRBV25-1
CDR3 protein: CASSLKIRGDVAYNEQFF

V gene: TRBV5-1
CDR3 protein: CASSSTGEVWGYTF

V gene: TRBV9
CDR3 protein: CASSVGPAPSPQHF

V gene: TRBV7-8
CDR3 protein: CASSPRGVTDTQYF

V gene: TRBV6-6
CDR3 protein: CASDRGPFTDTQYF

V gene: TRBV11-2
CDR3 protein: CASSPQLAGRTGELFF

V gene: TRBV9
CDR3 protein: CASSVGWDTSDGYTF

V gene: TRBV6-5
CDR3 protein: CASTWASGREQYF

V gene: TRBV30
CDR3 protein: CAWTDSTNYGYTF

V gene: TRBV18
CDR3 protein: CASSPPVQGGNTEAFF

V gene: TRBV30
CDR3 protein: CAWSGGAGAYNEQFF

V gene: TRBV28
CDR3 protein: CASSSQRQITDTQYF

V gene: TRBV5-1
CDR3 protein: CASSPKVTAYNEQFF

V gene: TRBV29-1
CDR3 protein: CSVSHDRAGPQHF

V gene: TRBV2
CDR3 protein: CASMRPSTENYGYTF

V gene: TRBV6-5
CDR3 protein: CASRQSWGTRYEQYF

V gene: TRBV6-5
CDR3 protein: CASSSRDRVSYEQYF

V gene: TRBV7-9
CDR3 protein: CASSSPGTGDNTIYF

V gene: TRBV6-1
CDR3 protein: CASNGQRSGNTIYF

V gene: TRBV5-1
CDR3 protein: CASSPMGQLQETQYF

V gene: TRBV19
CDR3 protein: CASSIARESYNEQFF

V gene: TRBV11-2
CDR3 protein: CASSTRLAGLYEQYF

V gene: TRBV29-1
CDR3 protein: CSVTKMDSNTEAFF

V gene: TRBV2
CDR3 protein: CASSSSGTVGNTIYF

V gene: TRBV5-8
CDR3 protein: CASSLGTGRDTEAFF

V gene: TRBV11-2
CDR3 protein: CASRPAVGELFF